This TCR beta chain was obtained from a study of T-cell memory formation after mild COVID-19. The study's findings and limits: Clones that got smaller from day 15 to 85 had even CD4/CD8, while clones growing later tipped toward CD4+.

Concerning this clonotype itself: Its antigen is not known.

5'RACE, which relied on constant-segment primers, yielded TCR alpha and TCR beta cDNA libraries carrying sample barcodes and UMIs. Via MiXCR, TCRdb re-called the 5' RACE reads, giving one row per CDR3 protein. Of about 170,000 distinct CDR3 sequences listed, about an eighth are singletons. With V trimmed by 7 bases and J by 8 bases, 6 bases remained unmatched. CDR1 is MDHEN, CDR2 SYDVKM, per germline. The CDR3 sequence is 14 residues long. The sequence came from a young man who had mild COVID-19 (a few samples of this study predate the infection). Cell type and time point are not known. The chain joins TRBV28 to TRBJ2-3; 13 bases line up with TRBD2. Material for sequencing was PBMCs or a T cell subset sorted from them (not recorded which). The CDR3 DNA reads as TGTGCCAGCAAACCGGGACTAGCGGGGTCTACGCAGTATTTT. Its translation is CASKPGLAGSTQYF. Based on the CDR3 plus reference TRBV28 and TRBJ2-3, the full variable domain is DVKVTQSSRYLVKRTGEKVFLECVQDMDHENMFWYRQDPGLGLRLIYFSYDVKMKEKGDIPEGYSVSREKKERFSLILESASTNQTSMYLCASKPGLAGSTQYFGPGTRLTVL.